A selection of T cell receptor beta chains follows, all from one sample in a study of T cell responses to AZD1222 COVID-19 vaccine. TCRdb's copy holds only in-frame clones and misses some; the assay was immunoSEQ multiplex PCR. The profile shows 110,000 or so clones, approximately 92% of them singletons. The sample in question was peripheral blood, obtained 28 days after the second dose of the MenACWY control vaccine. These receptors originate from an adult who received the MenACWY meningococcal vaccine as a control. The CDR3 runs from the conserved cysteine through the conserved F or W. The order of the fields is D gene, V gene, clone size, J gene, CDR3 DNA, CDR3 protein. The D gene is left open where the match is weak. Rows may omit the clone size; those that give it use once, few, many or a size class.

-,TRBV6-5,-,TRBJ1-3,TGTGCCAGCAGTTGGGGTGTCCAACCCTCTGGAGACACCATATATTTT,CASSWGVQPSGDTIYF
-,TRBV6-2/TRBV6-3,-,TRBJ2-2,TGTGCCAGCAGTTACAACCTGGGGGTGGCCGGGGAGCTGTTTTTT,CASSYNLGVAGELFF
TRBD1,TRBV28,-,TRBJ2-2,TGTGCCAGCAGTACTTTGGACAGGGCCAACACCGGGGAGCTGTTTTTT,CASSTLDRANTGELFF
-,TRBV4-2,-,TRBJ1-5,TGTGCCAGCAGCCAAGATTCGACAGGTGTTTATAGCAATCAGCCCCAGCATTTT,CASSQDSTGVYSNQPQHF
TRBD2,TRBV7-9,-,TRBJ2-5,TGTGCCAGCAGCCCCCAAGCGGGAGGGGGTCGAGAGACCCAGTACTTC,CASSPQAGGGRETQYF
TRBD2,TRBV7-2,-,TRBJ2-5,TGTGCCAGCAGCCCCCTGGGGACTAGCGGGGGGGCCGTGGAGACCCAGTACTTC,CASSPLGTSGGAVETQYF
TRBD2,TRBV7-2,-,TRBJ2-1,TGTGCCAGCAGCTTACGCGCGGGGGGAACATACAATGAGCAGTTCTTC,CASSLRAGGTYNEQFF
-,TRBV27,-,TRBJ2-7,TGTGCCAGCAGTCTAAGGGATGGCGGAGAAACCTACGAGCAGTACTTC,CASSLRDGGETYEQYF
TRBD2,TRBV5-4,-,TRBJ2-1,TGTGCCAGCAGCCCGGGACTAGCGGGGGGTGAGCAGTTCTTC,CASSPGLAGGEQFF
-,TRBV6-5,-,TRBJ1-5,TGTGCCAGCAGTCGACAGGAGAATCAGCCCCAGCATTTT,CASSRQENQPQHF
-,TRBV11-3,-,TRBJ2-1,TGTGCCAGCATCAAAGTTCAGGGTGGTTACAATGAGCAGTTCTTC,CASIKVQGGYNEQFF
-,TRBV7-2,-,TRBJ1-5,TGTGCCAGCAGCCCAGATAGAGGTCAGCCCCAGCATTTT,CASSPDRGQPQHF
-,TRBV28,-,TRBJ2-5,TGTGCCAGCAGTTTAGGCCCTAGCCCCCAAGAGACCCAGTACTTC,CASSLGPSPQETQYF
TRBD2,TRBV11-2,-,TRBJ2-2,TGTGCCAGCAGCACATTACTAGCGGGCATCTCTGGGGAGCTGTTTTTT,CASSTLLAGISGELFF
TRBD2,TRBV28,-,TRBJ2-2,TGTGCCAGCAGACTTTCCCCGGGACTAGCGGAGGGCGGGGAGCTGTTTTTT,CASRLSPGLAEGGELFF
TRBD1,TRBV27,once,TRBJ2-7,TGTGCCAGCAGTCCAGGGACCCCGGGACAGGGGAAGGAGTACTTC,CASSPGTPGQGKEYF
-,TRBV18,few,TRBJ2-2,TGTGCCAGCTCACCGCCTGAAACGGACACCGGGGAGCTGTTTTTT,CASSPPETDTGELFF
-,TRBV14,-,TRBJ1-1,TGTGCCAGCAGCCAAGTAAAGGGGGGGACTGAAGCTTTCTTT,CASSQVKGGTEAFF
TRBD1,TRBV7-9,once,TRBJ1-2,TGTGCCAGCAGCCGACGGGACAGGGGATATGGCTACACCTTC,CASSRRDRGYGYTF
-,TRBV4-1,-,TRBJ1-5,TGCGCCAGCAGCCAAGAAAGGTATCAGCCCCAGCATTTT,CASSQERYQPQHF
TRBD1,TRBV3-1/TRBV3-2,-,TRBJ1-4,TGTGCCAGCAGCCAATTCAGGACAGGACCTAATGAAAAACTGTTTTTT,CASSQFRTGPNEKLFF
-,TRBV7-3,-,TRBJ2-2,TGTGCCAGCAGCCAACTTTCTAACACCGGGGAGCTGTTTTTT,CASSQLSNTGELFF
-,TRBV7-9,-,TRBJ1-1,TGTGCCAGCAGCTTAGATCTGGGCAACACTGAAGCTTTCTTT,CASSLDLGNTEAFF
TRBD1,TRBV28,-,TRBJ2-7,TGTGCCAGCAGCAGGGACAGGAGCTACGAGCAGTACTTC,CASSRDRSYEQYF
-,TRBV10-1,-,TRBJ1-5,TGCGCCAGCAGTGATGAGTTGAATCAGCCCCAGCATTTT,CASSDELNQPQHF
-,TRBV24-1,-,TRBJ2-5,TGTGCCACCAGTGCTGACAGCTCCCAAGAGACCCAGTACTTC,CATSADSSQETQYF
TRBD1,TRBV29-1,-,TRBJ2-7,TGCAGCGTTACCGGACAGGGGGCGGGCGAGCAGTACTTC,CSVTGQGAGEQYF
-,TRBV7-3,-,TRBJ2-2,TGTGCCAGCAGCTTCACGAACACCGGGGAGCTGTTTTTT,CASSFTNTGELFF
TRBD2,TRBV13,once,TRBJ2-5,TGTGCCAGCAGCCCACCGGGACTAATGGAGACCCAGTACTTC,CASSPPGLMETQYF
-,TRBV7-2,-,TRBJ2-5,TGTGCCAGCAGCACCTCCGGGACGGAACAAGAGACCCAGTACTTC,CASSTSGTEQETQYF
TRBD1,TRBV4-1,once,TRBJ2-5,TGCGCCAGCAGCCGGGAACCGTGGACAGGGGGCGCGGAGACCCAGTACTTC,CASSREPWTGGAETQYF
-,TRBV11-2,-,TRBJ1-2,TGTGCCAGCAGCTTTAAGGAAGGGGTTGGTGGCTACACCTTC,CASSFKEGVGGYTF
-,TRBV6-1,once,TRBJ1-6,TGTGCCAGCAGTGAGGCAGGGAGGCCGGGGTGGTCACCCCTCCACTTT,CASSEAGRPGWSPLHF
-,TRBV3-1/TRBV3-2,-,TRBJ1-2,TGTGCCAGCAGCCAAGATATTGGTTGCGACTATGGCTACACCTTC,CASSQDIGCDYGYTF
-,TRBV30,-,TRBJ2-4,TGTGCCTGGAGTGTTCGGCCGGGAATTGGGGGCATTCAGTACTTC,CAWSVRPGIGGIQYF
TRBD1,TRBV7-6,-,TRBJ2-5,TGTGCCAGCAGCCACGGGACAGGGGGCGGAGGAGAGACCCAGTACTTC,CASSHGTGGGGETQYF